The T cell receptor beta chain described here comes from a study of early T cells in non-severe SARS-CoV-2 infection. On the study more broadly: It was bulk RNA from unsorted whole blood that was sequenced, and the chains were unpaired. Study-level points and caveats: Matching against VDJdb likely underestimated virus-specific expansions, favoring anti-spike CD8.

Trimming cost V 0 bases and J 5 bases, with 1 base left between them. Germline values: CDR1 KGHSH, CDR2 LQKENI. This CDR3 contains 12 residues. Researchers tagged individual cDNA molecules with unique molecular identifiers. TCRdb analysed the 5' RACE reads with MiXCR anew, one entry per CDR3 protein. Altogether roughly 70,000 distinct CDR3 sequences are present, about 12% being singletons, with the ten largest covering about 8.6%. The sample holds many counts of this clonotype. Its antigen is unidentified. The genes are TRBV18 and TRBJ1-4, with D hard to call. What was sequenced was whole blood. The sequence was collected from an adult who was a healthcare worker with PCR-confirmed SARS-CoV-2 infection or an uninfected control (not recorded which). This CDR3 reads CASSPPNEKLFF. The CDR3 DNA reads TGTGCCAGCTCACCACCAAATGAAAAACTGTTTTTT.